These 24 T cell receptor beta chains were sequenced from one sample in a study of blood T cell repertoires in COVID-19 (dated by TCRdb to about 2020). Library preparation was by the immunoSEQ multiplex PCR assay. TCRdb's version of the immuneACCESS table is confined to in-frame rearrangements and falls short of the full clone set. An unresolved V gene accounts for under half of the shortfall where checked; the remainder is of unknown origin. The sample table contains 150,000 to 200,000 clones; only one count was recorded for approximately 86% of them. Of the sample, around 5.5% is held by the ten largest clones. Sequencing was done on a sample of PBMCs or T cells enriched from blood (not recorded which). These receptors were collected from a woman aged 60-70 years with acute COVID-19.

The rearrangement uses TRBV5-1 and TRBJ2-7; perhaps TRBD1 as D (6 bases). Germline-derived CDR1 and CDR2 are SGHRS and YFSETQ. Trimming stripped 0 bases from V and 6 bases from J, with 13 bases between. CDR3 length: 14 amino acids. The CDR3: CASSLARGWAEQYF. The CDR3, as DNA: TGCGCCAGCAGCTTGGCCAGGGGCTGGGCCGAGCAGTACTTC.

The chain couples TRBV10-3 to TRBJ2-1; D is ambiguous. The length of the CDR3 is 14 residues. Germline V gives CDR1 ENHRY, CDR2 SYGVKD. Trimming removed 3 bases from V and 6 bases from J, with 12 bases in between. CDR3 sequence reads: CAISDSLHSNEQFF. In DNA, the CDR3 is TGTGCCATCAGTGACTCCCTTCACTCCAATGAGCAGTTCTTC.

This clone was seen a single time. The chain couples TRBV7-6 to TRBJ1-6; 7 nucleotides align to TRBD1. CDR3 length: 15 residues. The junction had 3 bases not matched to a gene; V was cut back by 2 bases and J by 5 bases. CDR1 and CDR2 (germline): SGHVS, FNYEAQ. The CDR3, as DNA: TGTGCCAGCAGCTTAATTACAGGGGATAATTCACCCCTCCACTTT. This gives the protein CASSLITGDNSPLHF.

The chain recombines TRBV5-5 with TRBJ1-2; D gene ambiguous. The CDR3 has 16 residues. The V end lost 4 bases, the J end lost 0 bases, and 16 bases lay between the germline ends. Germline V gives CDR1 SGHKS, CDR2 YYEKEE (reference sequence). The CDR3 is CASSHVAGEANYGYTF. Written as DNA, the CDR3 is TGTGCCAGCAGCCATGTGGCGGGTGAAGCTAACTATGGCTACACCTTC.

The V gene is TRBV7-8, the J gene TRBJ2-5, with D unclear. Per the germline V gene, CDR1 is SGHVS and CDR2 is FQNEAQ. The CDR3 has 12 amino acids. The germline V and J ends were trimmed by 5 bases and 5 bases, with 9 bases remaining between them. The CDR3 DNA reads TGTGCCAGCAGCCGGAGAGTGGAGACCCAGTACTTC. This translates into CASSRRVETQYF. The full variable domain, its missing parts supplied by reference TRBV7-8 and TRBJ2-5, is GAGVSQSPRYKVAKRGQDVALRCDPISGHVSLFWYQQALGQGPEFLTYFQNEAQLDKSGLPSDRFFAERPEGSVSTLKIQRTQQEDSAVYLCASSRRVETQYFGPGTRLLVL.

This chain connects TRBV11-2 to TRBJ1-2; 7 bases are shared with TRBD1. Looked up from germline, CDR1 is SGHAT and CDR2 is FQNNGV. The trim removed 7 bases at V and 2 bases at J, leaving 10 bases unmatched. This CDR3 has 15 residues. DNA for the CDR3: TGTGCCAGCACCCCAGGGGGGTGGGGCAACTATGGCTACACCTTC. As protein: CASTPGGWGNYGYTF.

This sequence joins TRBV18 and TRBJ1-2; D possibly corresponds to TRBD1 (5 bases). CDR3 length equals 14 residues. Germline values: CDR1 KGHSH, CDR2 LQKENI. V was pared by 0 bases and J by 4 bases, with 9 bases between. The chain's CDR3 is CASSPPAGPYGYTF. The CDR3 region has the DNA TGTGCCAGCTCACCACCGGCGGGACCCTATGGCTACACCTTC.

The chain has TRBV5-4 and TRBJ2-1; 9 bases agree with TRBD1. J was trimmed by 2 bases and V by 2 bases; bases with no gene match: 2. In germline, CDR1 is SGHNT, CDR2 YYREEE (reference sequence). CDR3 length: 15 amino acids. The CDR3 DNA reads TGTGCCAGCAGCTTCGGGACAGGGCCCTACAATGAGCAGTTCTTC. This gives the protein CASSFGTGPYNEQFF.

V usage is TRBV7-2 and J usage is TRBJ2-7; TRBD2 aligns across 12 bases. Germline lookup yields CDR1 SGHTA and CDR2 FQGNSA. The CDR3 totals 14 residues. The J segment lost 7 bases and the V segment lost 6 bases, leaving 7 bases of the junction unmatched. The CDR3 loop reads CASRRTSGMVEQYF. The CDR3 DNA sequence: TGTGCCAGCAGGCGGACTAGCGGGATGGTTGAGCAGTACTTC.

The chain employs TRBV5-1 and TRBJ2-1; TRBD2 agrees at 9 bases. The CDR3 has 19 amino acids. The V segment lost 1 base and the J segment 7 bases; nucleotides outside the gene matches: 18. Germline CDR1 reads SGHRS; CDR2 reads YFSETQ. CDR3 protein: CASSLFGVDAGGPRNEQFF. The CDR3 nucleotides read TGCGCCAGCAGCTTGTTCGGCGTGGACGCGGGAGGGCCGAGGAATGAGCAGTTCTTC.

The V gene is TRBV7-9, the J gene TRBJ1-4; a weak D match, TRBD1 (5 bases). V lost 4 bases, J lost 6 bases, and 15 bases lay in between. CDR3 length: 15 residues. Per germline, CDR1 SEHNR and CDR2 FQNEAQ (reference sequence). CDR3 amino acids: CASSSPQGRDEKLFF. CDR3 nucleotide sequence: TGTGCCAGCAGCTCCCCCCAGGGTAGGGATGAAAAACTGTTTTTT.

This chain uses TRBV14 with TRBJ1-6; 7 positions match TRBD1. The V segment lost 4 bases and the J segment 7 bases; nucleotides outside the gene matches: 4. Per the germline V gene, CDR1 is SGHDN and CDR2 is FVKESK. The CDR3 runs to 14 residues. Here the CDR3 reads CASSPRTGNSPLHF. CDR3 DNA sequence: TGTGCCAGCAGCCCGCGGACAGGCAATTCACCCCTCCACTTT. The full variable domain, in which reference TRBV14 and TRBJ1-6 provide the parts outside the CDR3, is EAGVTQFPSHSVIEKGQTVTLRCDPISGHDNLYWYRRVMGKEIKFLLHFVKESKQDESGMPNNRFLAERTGGTYSTLKVQPAELEDSGVYFCASSPRTGNSPLHFGNGTRLTVT.

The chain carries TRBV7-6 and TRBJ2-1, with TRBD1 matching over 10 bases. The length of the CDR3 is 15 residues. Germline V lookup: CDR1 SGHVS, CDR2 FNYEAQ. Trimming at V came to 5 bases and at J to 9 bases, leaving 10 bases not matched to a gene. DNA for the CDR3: TGTGCCAGCAGCATCAGACAGGGGGCGGCTAGTGAGCAGTTCTTC. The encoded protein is CASSIRQGAASEQFF.

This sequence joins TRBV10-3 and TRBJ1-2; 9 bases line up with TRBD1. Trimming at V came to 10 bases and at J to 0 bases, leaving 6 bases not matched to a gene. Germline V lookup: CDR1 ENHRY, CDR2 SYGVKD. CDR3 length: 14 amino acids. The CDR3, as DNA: TGTGCCACCGGGACAGGGACAGCTAACTATGGCTACACCTTC. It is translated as CATGTGTANYGYTF.

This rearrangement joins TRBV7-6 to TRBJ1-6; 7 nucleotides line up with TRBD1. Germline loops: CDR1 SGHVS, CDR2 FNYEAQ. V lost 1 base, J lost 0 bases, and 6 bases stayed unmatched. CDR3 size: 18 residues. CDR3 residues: CASSLVGQASSYNSPLHF. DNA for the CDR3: TGTGCCAGCAGCTTAGTCGGACAGGCTAGCTCCTATAATTCACCCCTCCACTTT.

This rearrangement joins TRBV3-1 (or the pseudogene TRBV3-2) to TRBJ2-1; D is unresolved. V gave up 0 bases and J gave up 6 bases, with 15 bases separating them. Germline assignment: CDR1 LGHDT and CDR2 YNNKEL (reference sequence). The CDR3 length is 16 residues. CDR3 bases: TGTGCCAGCAGCCAAGATCTCGACGGAGTTTCCAATGAGCAGTTCTTC. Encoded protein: CASSQDLDGVSNEQFF.

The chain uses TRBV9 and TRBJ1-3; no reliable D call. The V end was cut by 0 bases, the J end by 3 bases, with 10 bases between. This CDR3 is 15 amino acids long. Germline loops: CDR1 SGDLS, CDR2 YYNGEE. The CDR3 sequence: CASSVAGQVGNTIYF. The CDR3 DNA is TGTGCCAGCAGCGTAGCTGGGCAGGTTGGAAACACCATATATTTT.

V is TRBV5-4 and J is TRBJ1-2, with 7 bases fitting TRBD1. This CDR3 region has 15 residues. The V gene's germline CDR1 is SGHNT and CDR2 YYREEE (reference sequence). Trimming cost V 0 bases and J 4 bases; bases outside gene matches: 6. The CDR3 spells CASSLAKGAFYGYTF. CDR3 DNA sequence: TGTGCCAGCAGCTTGGCCAAGGGGGCATTCTATGGCTACACCTTC.

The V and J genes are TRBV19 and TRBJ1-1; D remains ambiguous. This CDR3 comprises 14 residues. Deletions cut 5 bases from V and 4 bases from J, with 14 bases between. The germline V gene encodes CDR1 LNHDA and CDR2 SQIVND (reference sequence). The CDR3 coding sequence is TGTGCCAGTAGTTTGTGGGGAGCGGGCACTGAAGCTTTCTTT. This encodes CASSLWGAGTEAFF.

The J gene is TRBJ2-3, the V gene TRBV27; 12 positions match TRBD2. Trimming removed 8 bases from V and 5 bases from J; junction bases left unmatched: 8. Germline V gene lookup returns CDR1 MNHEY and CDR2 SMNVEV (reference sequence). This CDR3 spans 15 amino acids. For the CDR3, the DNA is TGTGCCAGCGTAGCTAGCGGGGGGGAAGTAGATACGCAGTATTTT. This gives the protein CASVASGGEVDTQYF.

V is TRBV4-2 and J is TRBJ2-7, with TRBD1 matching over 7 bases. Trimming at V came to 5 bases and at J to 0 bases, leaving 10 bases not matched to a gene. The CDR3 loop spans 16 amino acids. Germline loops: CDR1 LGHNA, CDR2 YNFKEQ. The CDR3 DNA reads TGTGCCAGCAGCGCCGAAAGGGACAGCAACTCCTACGAGCAGTACTTC. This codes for CASSAERDSNSYEQYF.

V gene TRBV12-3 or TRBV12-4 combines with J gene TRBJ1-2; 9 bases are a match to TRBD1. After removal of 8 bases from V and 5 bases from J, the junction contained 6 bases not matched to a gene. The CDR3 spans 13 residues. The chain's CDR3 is CASRGQGRYGYTF. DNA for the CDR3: TGTGCCAGCCGGGGACAGGGTAGATATGGCTACACCTTC.

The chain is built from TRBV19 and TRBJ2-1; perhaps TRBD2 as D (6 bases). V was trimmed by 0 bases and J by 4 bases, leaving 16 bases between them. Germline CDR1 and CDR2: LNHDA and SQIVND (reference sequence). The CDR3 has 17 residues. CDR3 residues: CASSIDRGFEPYNEQFF. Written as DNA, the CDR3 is TGTGCCAGTAGTATAGACCGGGGGTTCGAACCTTACAATGAGCAGTTCTTC. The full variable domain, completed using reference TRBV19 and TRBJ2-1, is DGGITQSPKYLFRKEGQNVTLSCEQNLNHDAMYWYRQDPGQGLRLIYYSQIVNDFQKGDIAEGYSVSREKKESFPLTVTSAQKNPTAFYLCASSIDRGFEPYNEQFFGPGTRLTVL.

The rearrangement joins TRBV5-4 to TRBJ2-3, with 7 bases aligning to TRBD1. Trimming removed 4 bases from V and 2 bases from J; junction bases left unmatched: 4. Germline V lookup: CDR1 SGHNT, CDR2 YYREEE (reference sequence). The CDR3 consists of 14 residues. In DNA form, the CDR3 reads TGTGCCAGCAGCATAGGACAGGTCACAGATACGCAGTATTTT. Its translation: CASSIGQVTDTQYF.